This TCR beta chain was profiled in a study of blood T cell repertoires in COVID-19. The data were produced by immunoSEQ multiplex PCR, yet TCRdb's version contains in-frame clones alone and is incomplete. The table includes about 300,000 clones, over 85% detected once. The germline V and J ends were trimmed by 3 bases and 0 bases, with 10 bases remaining between them. The CDR3 length is 15 residues. Per germline, CDR1 SGHTA and CDR2 FQGNSA. What was sequenced was peripheral blood. This TCR came from a woman aged 25 to 39 with COVID-19, enrolled during active disease. V gene TRBV7-2 combines with J gene TRBJ2-3; tentative D call: TRBD1 (6 bases). The CDR3 sequence: CASSFLGTSTDTQYF. In nucleotides, the CDR3 is TGTGCCAGCAGCTTCTTGGGGACAAGCACAGATACGCAGTATTTT.